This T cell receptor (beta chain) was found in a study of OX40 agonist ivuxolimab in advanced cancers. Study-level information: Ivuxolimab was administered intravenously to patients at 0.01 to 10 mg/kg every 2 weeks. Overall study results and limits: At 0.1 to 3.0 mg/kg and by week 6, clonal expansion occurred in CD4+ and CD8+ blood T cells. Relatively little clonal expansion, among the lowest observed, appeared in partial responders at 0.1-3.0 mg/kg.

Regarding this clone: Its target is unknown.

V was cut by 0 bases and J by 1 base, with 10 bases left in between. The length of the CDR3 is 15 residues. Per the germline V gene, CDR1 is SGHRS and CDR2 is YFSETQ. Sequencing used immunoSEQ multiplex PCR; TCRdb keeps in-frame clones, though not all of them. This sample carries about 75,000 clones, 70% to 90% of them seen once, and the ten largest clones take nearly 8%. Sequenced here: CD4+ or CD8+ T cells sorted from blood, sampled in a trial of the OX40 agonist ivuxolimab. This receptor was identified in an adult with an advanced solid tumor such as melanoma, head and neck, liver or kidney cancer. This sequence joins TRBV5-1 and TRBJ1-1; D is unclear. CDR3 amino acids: CASSLVSVGNTEAFF. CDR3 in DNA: TGCGCCAGCAGCTTGGTCTCGGTTGGGAACACTGAAGCTTTCTTT.